The 19 T cell receptor beta chains below come from one sample, sequenced in a study of memory CD4+ T cells and cytomegalovirus serostatus (dated by TCRdb to between 2018 and 2021). Libraries were made using the immunoSEQ multiplex PCR assay. In its TCRdb copy, this immuneACCESS table keeps in-frame sequences only and misses some clones. Where compared with another copy, unresolved V genes explain less than half of these, and the others have no known cause. Within this sample are some 80,000 clones, with more than 70% of them counted one time only. In total, the top ten clones hold nearly 0.8% of the sample. Single viable CD3+CD4+CD8-CD45RO+ cells were sorted as memory CD4+ T cells on a FACSAria II. What was sequenced was memory CD4+ T cells from blood. These receptor sequences come from an adult in good health and CMV-seronegative.

The J gene is TRBJ2-1, the V gene TRBV5-4; D is ambiguous. The V gene lost 1 base and the J gene lost 6 bases, with 14 bases spanning the gap. Germline assignment: CDR1 SGHNT and CDR2 YYREEE (reference sequence). This CDR3 has 15 amino acids. CDR3 DNA sequence: TGTGCCAGCAGCTTGCGAACCTCCGTGGGCAATGAGCAGTTCTTC. This codes for CASSLRTSVGNEQFF.

The chain employs TRBV7-2 and TRBJ2-5, with unresolved D. CDR3 length: 15 residues. V was pared by 0 bases and J by 4 bases, with 12 bases between. Germline CDR1 and CDR2: SGHTA and FQGNSA. The CDR3 nucleotides are TGTGCCAGCAGCTTAGCCGGATTGGTAATAGAGACCCAGTACTTC. It specifies CASSLAGLVIETQYF.

This clone appeared a few times. The J gene is TRBJ1-6, the V gene TRBV6-5; 10 bases map to TRBD1. Per the germline V gene, CDR1 is MNHEY and CDR2 is SVGAGI. The V segment lost 4 bases and the J segment 6 bases; nucleotides outside the gene matches: 3. This CDR3 is built from 15 residues. CDR3 residues: CASSFRDRGNSPLHF. CDR3 DNA: TGTGCCAGCAGTTTCCGGGACAGGGGTAATTCACCCCTCCACTTT.

V and J are TRBV7-6 and TRBJ2-3, with 11 bases aligning to TRBD2. After removal of 7 bases from V and 4 bases from J, the junction contained 4 bases not matched to a gene. CDR1 is SGHVS and CDR2 is FNYEAQ in the germline V gene. CDR3 size: 14 residues. CDR3 nucleotides: TGTGCCAGCATTAGCGGGGGGGCGGCAGATACGCAGTATTTT. This gives the protein CASISGGAADTQYF. The variable domain in full, with the rest retrieved from reference TRBV7-6 and TRBJ2-3, is GAGVSQSPRYKVTKRGQDVALRCDPISGHVSLYWYRQALGQGPEFLTYFNYEAQQDKSGLPNDRFSAERPEGSISTLTIQRTEQRDSAMYRCASISGGAADTQYFGPGTRLTVL.

The V gene is TRBV2, the J gene TRBJ1-5; TRBD1 matches at 11 bases. The CDR3 is 14 residues long. After removal of 4 bases from V and 7 bases from J, the junction contained 3 bases not matched to a gene. CDR1 SNHLY and CDR2 FYNNEI come from the germline V gene. The CDR3 spells CASSGGQGVQPQHF. DNA of the CDR3: TGTGCCAGCAGTGGGGGACAGGGGGTACAGCCCCAGCATTTT.

The gene calls are TRBV18 and TRBJ2-1; 13 bases are a match to TRBD2. Trimming took 5 bases from V and 0 from J; bases not matched to a gene: 4. Germline CDR1 reads KGHSH; CDR2 reads LQKENI. This CDR3 is 17 amino acids long. CDR3 sequence reads: CASSYGTSGASYNEQFF. The CDR3 DNA reads as TGTGCCAGCTCATACGGGACTAGCGGGGCCTCCTACAATGAGCAGTTCTTC.

The chain has TRBV7-8 and TRBJ1-2; perhaps TRBD1 as D (5 bases). The CDR3 is made up of 13 amino acids. V was pared by 5 bases and J by 4 bases, with 11 bases between. Germline assignment: CDR1 SGHVS and CDR2 FQNEAQ. CDR3 bases: TGTGCCAGCAGCCCCGGCGGGGCCTATGGCTACACCTTC. It codes for CASSPGGAYGYTF. Full variable domain (rest looked up from reference TRBV7-8 and TRBJ1-2): GAGVSQSPRYKVAKRGQDVALRCDPISGHVSLFWYQQALGQGPEFLTYFQNEAQLDKSGLPSDRFFAERPEGSVSTLKIQRTQQEDSAVYLCASSPGGAYGYTFGSGTRLTVV.

The rearrangement uses TRBV18 and TRBJ1-1, with a tentative D call TRBD1 (5 bases). V gave up 6 bases and J gave up 1 base, with 9 bases separating them. This CDR3 is 13 amino acids long. Per the germline V gene, CDR1 is KGHSH and CDR2 is LQKENI. Here the CDR3 reads CASSPTANTEAFF. The CDR3 DNA follows: TGTGCCAGCTCGCCGACAGCGAACACTGAAGCTTTCTTT.

The chain carries TRBV7-3 and TRBJ2-2, with no clear D. With 2 bases removed from V and 7 bases from J, the gap between germline ends came to 8 bases. The CDR3 runs to 13 residues. From germline, CDR1 is SGHTA and CDR2 FQGTGA. The CDR3: CASSLAWGGELFF. The CDR3 bases are TGTGCCAGCAGCTTAGCCTGGGGCGGGGAGCTGTTTTTT.

The rearrangement uses TRBV6-5 and TRBJ2-7; 7 bases map to TRBD1. Per germline, CDR1 MNHEY and CDR2 SVGAGI. V shed 4 bases and J 2 bases; nucleotides not matched to a gene: 5. This CDR3 comprises 14 residues. The CDR3 is CASSSGQGAYEQYF. CDR3 nucleotides: TGTGCCAGCAGTTCGGGGCAGGGGGCCTACGAGCAGTACTTC.

V gene TRBV30 combines with J gene TRBJ1-3; no reliable D call. This CDR3 has 13 amino acids. Looked up from germline, CDR1 is GTSNPN and CDR2 is SVGIG (reference sequence). The V and J ends lost 3 bases and 2 bases respectively, with 8 bases between them. As DNA, the CDR3 is TGTGCCTGGAGGGAGAGGGCTGGAAACACCATATATTTT. Its protein product is CAWRERAGNTIYF.

This chain uses TRBV5-1 with TRBJ2-7; either TRBD1 or TRBD2 may supply D (5 bases each). There are 13 residues in the CDR3. Trimming removed 4 bases from V and 5 bases from J, with 13 bases in between. Germline V CDR1 and CDR2: SGHRS, YFSETQ. The CDR3 DNA reads as TGCGCCAGCAGCCCCCGGGACCGCCACGAGCAGTACTTC. Translated, it gives CASSPRDRHEQYF.

The CDR3 DNA reads as TGCAGCGGGACCCCCAGGGGGAATGAGCAGTTCTTC. It is translated as CSGTPRGNEQFF. The genes are TRBV29-1 and TRBJ2-1, with 7 positions matching TRBD1. CDR1 and CDR2 from the germline V gene are SQVTM and ANQGSEA. J was trimmed by 7 bases and V by 7 bases; bases with no gene match: 7. The CDR3 runs 12 residues.

The J gene is TRBJ2-7, the V gene TRBV6-5, with D perhaps matching TRBD1 (5 bases). This CDR3 has 12 residues. V dropped 4 bases and J dropped 3 bases, with 7 bases sitting between them. Germline lookup yields CDR1 MNHEY and CDR2 SVGAGI. CDR3: CASSSQGYEQYF. CDR3 bases: TGTGCCAGCAGTTCCCAGGGCTACGAGCAGTACTTC.

The chain links TRBV11-1 to TRBJ2-1; the match to TRBD1 covers 10 bases. Germline assignment: CDR1 SGHAT and CDR2 FQDESV (reference sequence). The CDR3 loop spans 15 amino acids. The trim removed 7 bases at V and 7 bases at J, leaving 10 bases unmatched. The chain's CDR3 is CASNQPGTGENEQFF. In nucleotides, the CDR3 is TGTGCCAGCAACCAACCCGGGACAGGGGAAAATGAGCAGTTCTTC.

This clone occurred a few times. The chain couples TRBV7-2 to TRBJ1-6; tentatively, D is TRBD1 (5 bases). The CDR3 extends over 15 amino acids. V lost 3 bases and J lost 9, with 15 bases in between. The germline CDR1 and CDR2 sequences are SGHTA and FQGNSA. The CDR3 DNA follows: TGTGCCAGCAGCTTCACGGGGGGTCGGAGTTCACCCCTCCACTTT. Encoded protein: CASSFTGGRSSPLHF.

The chain has TRBV6-4 and TRBJ1-1; possible D gene TRBD1, 5 bases. This CDR3 comprises 13 residues. V lost 4 bases, J lost 0 bases, and 6 bases lay in between. CDR1 is MRHNA, CDR2 SNTAGT, per germline. The CDR3 spells CASSGQLNTEAFF. CDR3 sequence (DNA): TGTGCCAGCAGTGGACAGCTGAACACTGAAGCTTTCTTT.

V and J are TRBV7-9 and TRBJ1-2; D might be TRBD1 (6 bases). The germline V and J ends were trimmed by 5 bases and 2 bases, with 12 bases remaining between them. From germline, CDR1 is SEHNR and CDR2 FQNEAQ (reference sequence). CDR3 length: 14 residues. The CDR3 sequence is CASSPRGENYGYTF. The CDR3 DNA reads as TGTGCCAGCAGCCCTAGGGGGGAAAACTATGGCTACACCTTC.

V and J are TRBV6-1 and TRBJ1-2; D is ambiguous. CDR1 and CDR2 from the germline V gene are MNHNS and SASEGT. The CDR3 is 15 residues long. Trimming stripped 7 bases from V and 7 bases from J, with 22 bases between. CDR3 amino acids: CASTEEGPKQGGYTF. The CDR3 DNA reads TGTGCCAGCACCGAAGAGGGCCCTAAACAAGGTGGCTACACCTTC.